These 6 T cell receptor beta chains were sequenced from one sample in a study of T cells after yellow fever vaccination. TCRdb reprocessed the 5' RACE reads with MiXCR, giving one entry per CDR3 protein. The sample records under 500,000 distinct CDR3 sequences, roughly a sixth being singletons. The specimen was PBMCs, collected before the yellow fever booster vaccination. The receptors shown here come from a man aged 18-30 years who received the YFV17D yellow fever vaccine.

This clonotype turned up a few times. The J gene is TRBJ1-2, the V gene TRBV29-1; D uncertain. V dropped 1 base and J dropped 4 bases, with 7 bases sitting between them. The CDR3 runs to 12 residues. Germline V CDR1 and CDR2: SQVTM, ANQGSEA. CDR3 region: CSVEGGPYGYTF. The CDR3 DNA follows: TGCAGCGTTGAAGGAGGCCCCTATGGCTACACCTTC.

This clonotype has just a few counts. This chain uses TRBV7-8 with TRBJ1-1; D gene uncertain. Trimming cost V 1 base and J 11 bases, with 11 bases left between them. This CDR3 has 12 amino acids. Germline V gene data show CDR1 as SGHVS and CDR2 as FQNEAQ. The CDR3 DNA follows: TGTGCCAGCAGCTTAGGGGATTCCCGGGCTTTCTTT. Amino acid sequence: CASSLGDSRAFF.

V is TRBV24-1 and J is TRBJ1-5; 9 nucleotides agree with TRBD1. The CDR3 covers 14 residues. The trim removed 9 bases at V and 7 bases at J, leaving 9 bases unmatched. Germline values: CDR1 KGHDR, CDR2 SFDVKD. Here the CDR3 reads CATPGTGKGQPQHF. CDR3 DNA sequence: TGTGCCACCCCCGGGACAGGGAAGGGCCAGCCCCAGCATTTT.

The CDR3 is CSASRAPEAFF. CDR3 DNA sequence: TGCAGTGCTTCGAGGGCCCCTGAAGCTTTCTTT. The chain uses TRBV20-1 and TRBJ1-1; the D is unclear. Trimming shortened V by 5 bases and J by 6 bases, and 10 bases separated the two germline ends. The V gene's germline CDR1 is DFQATT and CDR2 SNEGSKA (reference sequence). The CDR3 totals 11 residues.

The rearrangement uses TRBV4-1 and TRBJ1-5; 12 bases are a match to TRBD1. The germline V gene has CDR1 MGHRA and CDR2 YSYEKL. With V trimmed by 1 base and J by 4 bases, 11 bases remained unmatched. The CDR3 sequence is 19 residues long. DNA for the CDR3: TGCGCCAGCAGCCAAGGGGTGTTGGGGACAGGGGGCGAGAATCAGCCCCAGCATTTT. Its protein is CASSQGVLGTGGENQPQHF.

The V and J genes are TRBV20-1 and TRBJ2-7; 7 nucleotides match TRBD1. Germline-derived CDR1 and CDR2 are DFQATT and SNEGSKA (reference sequence). The CDR3 consists of 13 residues. The V gene end was trimmed by 3 bases and the J gene end by 6 bases; junction bases not matched to a gene: 8. CDR3 amino acids: CSARTGPDGEQYF. The CDR3 DNA reads as TGCAGTGCTAGGACAGGGCCCGACGGCGAGCAGTACTTC.